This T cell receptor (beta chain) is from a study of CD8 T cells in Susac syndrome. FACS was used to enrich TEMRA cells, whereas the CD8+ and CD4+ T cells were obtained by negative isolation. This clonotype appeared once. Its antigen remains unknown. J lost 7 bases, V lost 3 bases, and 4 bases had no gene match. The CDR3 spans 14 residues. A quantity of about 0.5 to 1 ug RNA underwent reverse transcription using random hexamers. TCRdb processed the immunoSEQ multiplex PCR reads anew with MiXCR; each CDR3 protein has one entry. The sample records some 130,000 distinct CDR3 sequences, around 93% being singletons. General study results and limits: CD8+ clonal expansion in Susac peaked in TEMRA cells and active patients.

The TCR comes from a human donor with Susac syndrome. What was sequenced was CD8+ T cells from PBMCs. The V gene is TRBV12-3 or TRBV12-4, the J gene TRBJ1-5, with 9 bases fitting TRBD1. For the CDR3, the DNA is TGTGCCAGCAGTTTGGACAGGGGTGCCCAGCCCCAGCATTTT. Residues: CASSLDRGAQPQHF.